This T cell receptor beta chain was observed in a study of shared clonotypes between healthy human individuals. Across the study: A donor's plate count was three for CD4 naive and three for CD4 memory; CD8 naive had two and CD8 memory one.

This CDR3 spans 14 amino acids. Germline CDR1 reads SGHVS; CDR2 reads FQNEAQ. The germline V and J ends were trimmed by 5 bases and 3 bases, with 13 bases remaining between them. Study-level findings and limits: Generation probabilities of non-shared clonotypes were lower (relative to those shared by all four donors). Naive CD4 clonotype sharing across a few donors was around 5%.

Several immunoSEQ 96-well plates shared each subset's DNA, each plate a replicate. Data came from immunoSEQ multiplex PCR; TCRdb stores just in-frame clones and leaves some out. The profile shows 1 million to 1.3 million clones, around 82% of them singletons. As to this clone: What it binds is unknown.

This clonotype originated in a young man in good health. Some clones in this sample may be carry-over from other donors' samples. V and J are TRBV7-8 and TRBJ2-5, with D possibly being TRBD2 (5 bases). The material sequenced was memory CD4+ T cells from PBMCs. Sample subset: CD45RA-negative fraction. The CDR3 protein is CASSVRSGKETQYF. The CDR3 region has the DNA TGTGCCAGCAGCGTTAGATCGGGGAAAGAGACCCAGTACTTC.